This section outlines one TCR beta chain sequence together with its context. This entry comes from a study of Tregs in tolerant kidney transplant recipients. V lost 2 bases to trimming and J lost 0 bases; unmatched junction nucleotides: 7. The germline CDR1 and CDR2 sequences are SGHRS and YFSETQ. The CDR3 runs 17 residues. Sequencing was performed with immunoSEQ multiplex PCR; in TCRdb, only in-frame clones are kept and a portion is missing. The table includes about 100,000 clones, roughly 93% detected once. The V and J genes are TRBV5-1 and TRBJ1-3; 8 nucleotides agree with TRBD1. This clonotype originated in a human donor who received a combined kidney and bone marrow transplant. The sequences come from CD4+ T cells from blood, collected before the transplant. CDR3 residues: CASSLMTGDISGNTIYF. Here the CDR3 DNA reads TGCGCCAGCAGCTTAATGACAGGGGATATCTCTGGAAACACCATATATTTT.